This is a list of T cell receptor beta chains from one sample in a study of blood T cell repertoires in COVID-19. Sequenced by immunoSEQ multiplex PCR; TCRdb stores in-frame clones only, minus some. The sample shows some 190,000 clones, 89% of them seen only once. The sample was PBMCs or T cells enriched from blood (not recorded which). The origin of the receptors is a woman in her thirties or forties with acute COVID-19. CDR3s include the opening cysteine and the closing phenylalanine or tryptophan. The order of the fields is D gene, CDR3 length, J gene, clone size, V gene, CDR3 protein, CDR3 DNA. D genes are given only for firm matches. Where a row states a size, it is once, few, many or the class of an expanded clone; other rows omit it.

>TRBD1|16|TRBJ2-5|-|TRBV14
CASSQDGRDRGKTQYF
TGTGCCAGCAGCCAAGATGGCCGGGACAGGGGGAAGACCCAGTACTTC
>TRBD2|14|TRBJ2-7|-|TRBV7-2
CASSWGSGSYEQYF
TGTGCCAGCAGCTGGGGTAGCGGGTCCTACGAGCAGTACTTC
>TRBD1|17|TRBJ1-1|-|TRBV5-4
CASAKRGQGNEYTEAFF
TGTGCCAGCGCCAAGCGGGGACAGGGGAATGAATATACTGAAGCTTTCTTT
>-|13|TRBJ2-7|-|TRBV29-1
CSVRDGGAYEQYF
TGCAGCGTTAGGGACGGAGGGGCCTACGAGCAGTACTTC
>TRBD1|16|TRBJ2-3|once|TRBV5-1
CASSTGTGVVADTQYF
TGCGCCAGCAGCACCGGGACAGGGGTTGTCGCAGATACGCAGTATTTT
>-|11|TRBJ1-5|-|TRBV28
CASSLNQPQHF
TGTGCCAGCAGTCTCAATCAGCCCCAGCATTTT
>TRBD1|15|TRBJ1-2|-|TRBV7-2
CASSSRQGPGYGYTF
TGTGCCAGCAGCTCAAGACAGGGGCCCGGCTATGGCTACACCTTC
>TRBD2|13|TRBJ2-3|-|TRBV29-1
CSVEGGLPDTQYF
TGCAGCGTTGAGGGAGGGCTACCAGATACGCAGTATTTT
>TRBD2|16|TRBJ2-1|-|TRBV19
CASRRAGVKFYNEQFF
TGTGCCAGTAGGAGAGCGGGAGTAAAGTTCTACAATGAGCAGTTCTTC
>TRBD1|14|TRBJ1-1|-|TRBV4-2
CASSASDRQGEVFF
TGTGCCAGCAGCGCAAGCGACCGACAGGGCGAAGTTTTCTTT
>TRBD2|13|TRBJ2-1|-|TRBV6-5
CASTSLAGDEQFF
TGTGCCAGTACTAGTCTAGCGGGAGATGAGCAGTTCTTC
>-|14|TRBJ2-7|-|TRBV6-2/TRBV6-3
CASSYSSGFYEQYF
TGTGCCAGCAGTTACTCGAGCGGTTTCTACGAGCAGTACTTC
>TRBD2|16|TRBJ2-2|-|TRBV6-5
CASSYNPAGGSGELFF
TGTGCCAGCAGTTACAATCCAGCGGGAGGATCCGGGGAGCTGTTTTTT
>TRBD1|13|TRBJ1-2|-|TRBV11-2
CASSQGQGYGYTF
TGTGCCAGCAGCCAAGGACAGGGTTATGGCTACACCTTC
>-|14|TRBJ1-1|-|TRBV6-5
CASKTDSRNAEAFF
TGTGCCAGCAAAACCGACAGCAGGAACGCTGAAGCTTTCTTT
>-|11|TRBJ2-7|-|TRBV14
CASSRNYEQYF
TGTGCCAGCAGCCGTAACTACGAGCAGTACTTC
>-|14|TRBJ1-2|-|TRBV18
CASSPTPGYYGYTF
TGTGCCAGCTCACCAACTCCCGGGTACTATGGCTACACCTTC
>-|15|TRBJ1-3|-|TRBV28
CASSLQGRTGNTIYF
TGTGCCAGCAGTTTGCAGGGGAGAACTGGAAACACCATATATTTT
>TRBD2|14|TRBJ2-3|-|TRBV7-3
CASSLAGGSNTQYF
TGTGCCAGCAGCTTAGCGGGAGGGTCGAATACGCAGTATTTT
>TRBD1|17|TRBJ2-2|-|TRBV2
CASSDQAQGASTGELFF
TGTGCCAGCAGTGACCAGGCGCAGGGGGCGAGCACCGGGGAGCTGTTTTTT
>-|15|TRBJ1-1|-|TRBV5-8
CASRPGGRVNTEAFF
TGTGCCAGCAGACCGGGCGGCAGGGTGAACACTGAAGCTTTCTTT